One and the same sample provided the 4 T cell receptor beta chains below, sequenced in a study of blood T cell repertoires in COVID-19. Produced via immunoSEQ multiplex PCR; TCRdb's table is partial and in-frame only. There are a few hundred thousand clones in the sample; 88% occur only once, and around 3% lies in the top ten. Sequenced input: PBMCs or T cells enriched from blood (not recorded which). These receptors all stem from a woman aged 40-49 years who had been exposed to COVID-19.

This CDR3 reads CASSIKTGGRTEAFF. DNA of the CDR3: TGTGCCAGTAGTATTAAGACAGGGGGTCGGACTGAAGCTTTCTTT. V and J are TRBV19 and TRBJ1-1, with 9 bases identical to TRBD1. Germline trimming cut 3 bases from V and 5 bases from J; bases unmatched to any gene: 7. CDR3 length: 15 residues. Germline V gene lookup returns CDR1 LNHDA and CDR2 SQIVND (reference sequence).

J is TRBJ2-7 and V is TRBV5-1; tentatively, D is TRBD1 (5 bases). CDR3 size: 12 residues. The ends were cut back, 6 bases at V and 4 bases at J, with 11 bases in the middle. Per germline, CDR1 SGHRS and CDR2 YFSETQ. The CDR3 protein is CASTLTGYEQYF. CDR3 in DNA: TGCGCCAGCACCCTCACAGGATACGAGCAGTACTTC.

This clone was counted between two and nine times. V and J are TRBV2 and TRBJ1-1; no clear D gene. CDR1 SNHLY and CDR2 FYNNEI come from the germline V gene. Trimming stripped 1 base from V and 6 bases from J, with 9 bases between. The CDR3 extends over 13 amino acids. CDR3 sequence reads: CASSEGARAEAFF. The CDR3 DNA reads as TGTGCCAGCAGTGAAGGAGCTCGCGCTGAAGCTTTCTTT.

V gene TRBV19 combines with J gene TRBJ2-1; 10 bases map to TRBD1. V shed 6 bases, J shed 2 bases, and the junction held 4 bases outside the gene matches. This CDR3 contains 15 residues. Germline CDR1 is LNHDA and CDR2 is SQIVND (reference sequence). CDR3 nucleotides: TGTGCCAGTAGCAGGACAGGGGGACCCTACAATGAGCAGTTCTTC. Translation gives CASSRTGGPYNEQFF.